This T cell receptor (beta chain) was profiled in a study of T cell responses to AZD1222 COVID-19 vaccine. J was trimmed by 4 bases and V by 3 bases; bases with no gene match: 2. The length of the CDR3 is 14 residues. Germline CDR1 reads MNHEY; CDR2 reads SMNVEV (reference sequence). Produced via immunoSEQ multiplex PCR; TCRdb's table is partial and in-frame only. Here the sample spans some 120,000 clones, around 87% being singletons. The specimen was peripheral blood, collected on day 0 of AZD1222 vaccination. The TCR was taken from an adult in good health. This chain uses TRBV27 with TRBJ1-2; 10 nucleotides line up with TRBD1. Here the CDR3 reads CASSFWDRGYGYTF. The CDR3 nucleotides read TGTGCCAGCAGTTTCTGGGACAGGGGCTATGGCTACACCTTC.